This T cell receptor (beta chain) is from a study of OX40 agonist ivuxolimab in advanced cancers. Study summary: Patients were dosed with the agonistic anti-OX40 (CD134) antibody ivuxolimab. Enrollees could have had prior anti-PD-1, anti-PD-L1 or anti-CTLA-4 therapy, which about 42% had received.

Germline V CDR1 and CDR2: SNHLY, FYNNEI. CDR3 length: 14 amino acids. V shed 8 bases, J shed 2 bases, and the junction held 7 bases outside the gene matches. Assay used: immunoSEQ multiplex PCR; TCRdb lists only in-frame clones, some missing. The data hold roughly 100,000 clones, with 80% to 85% observed a single time. About this clone: Its antigen is undetermined.

The study's findings and limits: More expanded clones were found, on average, in CD8+ than in CD4+ T cells.

Blood got drawn at baseline, again on cycle 4 day 1, and then on cycle 7 day 1. The sequenced sample was CD4+ or CD8+ T cells sorted from blood, obtained in a trial of the OX40 agonist ivuxolimab. This TCR was sampled from an adult with an advanced solid tumor such as melanoma, head and neck, liver or kidney cancer. This chain connects TRBV2 to TRBJ2-3; 7 bases align to TRBD2. The CDR3 is CASSEAGLTDTQYF. CDR3 in DNA: TGTGCCAGCTCCGAAGCGGGGCTCACAGATACGCAGTATTTT.